The clone carrying this T cell receptor (beta chain) was observed once. The antigen is undetermined. The CDR3 sequence is 13 residues long. Trimming stripped 1 base from V and 5 bases from J, with 8 bases between. The germline V gene encodes CDR1 LNHNV and CDR2 YYDKDF (reference sequence). PCR primers comprised 60 Vbeta and 13 Jbeta primers. Repertoires were generated with immunoSEQ multiplex PCR, while TCRdb's copy carries only in-frame clones and drops some. The sample includes roughly 140,000 clones, 80% to 85% seen only once; the top ten take roughly 1.2%. This record comes from a study of cytomegalovirus exposure and HLA in healthy donors. The study, taken as a whole, reports: CMV serostatus was the sole immune exposure information available. Accurate prediction of HLA-A and HLA-B alleles (for most subjects) was reportedly achieved from TCR beta sequences.

Material for sequencing was PBMCs. The genes are TRBV15 and TRBJ2-5; D may be TRBD2 (6 bases). This clonotype was sampled from a female donor in good health and CMV-seronegative. CDR3 bases: TGTGCCACCAGCAGAGCGGGACTCGAGACCCAGTACTTC. As protein: CATSRAGLETQYF.